These 14 T cell receptor beta chains came from one sample sequenced in a study of T-cell reconstitution after alpha-beta-depleted transplantation in children. A TCRbeta library incorporating unique molecular identifiers was prepared. TCRdb analysed the PCR reads with MiXCR anew, one entry per CDR3 protein. Among fewer than 350,000 distinct CDR3 sequences listed, roughly 9.1% were seen once. Specimen: PBMCs, collected before TCRalphabeta/CD19-depleted stem cell transplant. These receptors originate from a boy less than two years old with acute myeloid leukemia, due to receive a stem cell transplant.

This clonotype was detected only a few times. The gene calls are TRBV14 and TRBJ1-1; D gene ambiguous. Trimming stripped 0 bases from V and 1 base from J, with 9 bases between. In germline, CDR1 is SGHDN, CDR2 FVKESK. The CDR3 extends over 15 amino acids. Written as DNA, the CDR3 is TGTGCCAGCAGCCAAGAGCGGGGAAGGAACACTGAAGCTTTCTTT. Translation gives CASSQERGRNTEAFF.

This clonotype was detected many times. The rearrangement joins TRBV5-6 to TRBJ2-3, with D perhaps matching TRBD2 (5 bases). The germline CDR1 and CDR2 sequences are SGHDT and YYEEEE. The CDR3 contains 11 residues. V gave up 2 bases and J gave up 9 bases, with 7 bases separating them. CDR3 DNA sequence: TGTGCCAGCAGCTTACTAGGGACGCAGTATTTT. Amino acids: CASSLLGTQYF. The full variable domain, completed using reference TRBV5-6 and TRBJ2-3, is DAGVTQSPTHLIKTRGQQVTLRCSPKSGHDTVSWYQQALGQGPQFIFQYYEEEERQRGNFPDRFSGHQFPNYSSELNVNALLLGDSALYLCASSLLGTQYFGPGTRLTVL.

V usage is TRBV5-1 and J usage is TRBJ2-3; D is unresolved. Trimming took off 0 bases at V and 4 bases at J, with 12 bases between the two ends. Germline V gene sequence: CDR1 SGHRS, CDR2 YFSETQ. The CDR3 consists of 15 residues. This CDR3 is CASSLDGPPADTQYF. In DNA form, the CDR3 reads TGCGCCAGCAGCTTGGACGGGCCCCCCGCAGATACGCAGTATTTT. Full variable domain (missing parts from reference TRBV5-1 and TRBJ2-3): KAGVTQTPRYLIKTRGQQVTLSCSPISGHRSVSWYQQTPGQGLQFLFEYFSETQRNKGNFPGRFSGRQFSNSRSEMNVSTLELGDSALYLCASSLDGPPADTQYFGPGTRLTVL.

This clonotype showed up just once. A single base separates this from a much larger clone, so it may be a read error. This rearrangement joins TRBV5-1 to TRBJ1-1, with a tentative D call TRBD1 (6 bases). Per germline, CDR1 SGHRS and CDR2 YFSETQ. The CDR3 is 15 amino acids. The CDR3: CASTRGRGANTDAFF. CDR3 nucleotide sequence: TGCGCCAGCACCCGGGGACGGGGGGCTAACACTGACGCTTTCTTT.

This clonotype occurred many times. V usage is TRBV29-1 and J usage is TRBJ2-1; a weak D match, TRBD1 (7 bases). V lost 4 bases to trimming and J lost 14 bases, with 21 bases between them. CDR3 length: 13 residues. Germline-derived CDR1 and CDR2 are SQVTM and ANQGSEA. CDR3 protein: CSVGPTRGGTEFF. Here the CDR3 DNA reads TGCAGCGTTGGGCCTACGAGAGGGGGGACAGAGTTCTTC.

This clonotype was observed a handful of times. This chain uses TRBV20-1 with TRBJ2-7; 13 bases align to TRBD2. CDR1 DFQATT and CDR2 SNEGSKA come from the germline V gene (reference sequence). Unmatched junction bases numbered 11, after V lost 6 bases and J lost 3 bases. CDR3 length equals 16 residues. The CDR3 loop is CSAGTSGERGNYEQYF. DNA of the CDR3: TGCAGTGCCGGGACTAGCGGGGAAAGGGGGAACTACGAGCAGTACTTC.

At least ten counts were recorded for this clonotype. The CDR3 nucleotides read TGTGCCAGCAGCCAAGGGACTCTAGCGGGCGGTACGCAGTATTTT. Its protein product is CASSQGTLAGGTQYF. The chain is built from TRBV3-1 and TRBJ2-3; 8 bases align to TRBD2. V shed 1 base and J 8 bases; nucleotides not matched to a gene: 8. Per the germline V gene, CDR1 is LGHDT and CDR2 is YNNKEL (reference sequence). This CDR3 comprises 15 residues.

The chain carries TRBV13 and TRBJ2-4; D is undetermined. Trimming cost V 4 bases and J 8 bases, with 9 bases left between them. Looked up from germline, CDR1 is PRHDT and CDR2 is FYEKMQ (reference sequence). This CDR3 is 12 amino acids long. CDR3 protein: CASSSPDDIQYF. As DNA, the CDR3 is TGTGCCAGCAGCTCCCCTGACGACATTCAGTACTTC.

This clonotype was found a few times. The genes are TRBV4-3 and TRBJ2-3, with D unclear. This CDR3 has 15 amino acids. The germline CDR1 and CDR2 sequences are LGHNA and YSLEER. V lost 1 base to trimming and J lost 2 bases, with 10 bases between them. CDR3 in DNA: TGCGCCAGCAGCCAAGGGGCTAGGGACACAGATACGCAGTATTTT. It translates to CASSQGARDTDTQYF.

This chain connects TRBV9 to TRBJ2-7, with D tentatively TRBD2 (6 bases). Per germline, CDR1 SGDLS and CDR2 YYNGEE. V was trimmed by 4 bases and J by 0 bases, leaving 23 bases between them. The CDR3 has 18 amino acids. CDR3 amino acids: CASSPRKGAGSISYEQYF. CDR3 nucleotide sequence: TGTGCCAGCAGCCCCCGGAAGGGAGCGGGTTCTATCTCCTACGAGCAGTACTTC.

This clonotype was observed many times. The rearrangement uses TRBV24-1 and TRBJ2-7, with D possibly TRBD1 on 6 matching bases. The V and J ends lost 5 bases and 6 bases respectively, with 13 bases between them. The CDR3 has 13 residues. The germline V gene has CDR1 KGHDR and CDR2 SFDVKD. Here the CDR3 DNA reads TGTGCCACCAGTGCCCGGTACAGGGCCGAGCAGTACTTC. It is translated as CATSARYRAEQYF.

This clonotype came up many times. The chain uses TRBV4-3 and TRBJ2-3, with TRBD2 identical over 8 bases. The CDR3 length is 16 residues. Trimming at V came to 4 bases and at J to 0 bases, leaving 6 bases not matched to a gene. CDR1 is LGHNA, CDR2 YSLEER, per germline. This CDR3 is CASSRRTSSSTDTQYF. In nucleotides, the CDR3 is TGCGCCAGCAGCCGCCGGACTAGCTCGAGCACAGATACGCAGTATTTT.

V and J are TRBV19 and TRBJ2-3, with 11 bases identical to TRBD2. The CDR3 runs 14 residues. Trimming cost V 6 bases and J 10 bases; bases outside gene matches: 9. The V gene's germline CDR1 is LNHDA and CDR2 SQIVND (reference sequence). The CDR3 DNA reads as TGTGCCAGTAGGGATCTAGCGGGAGGAGGGTCGCAGTATTTT. Protein: CASRDLAGGGSQYF.

The chain recombines TRBV7-2 with TRBJ1-6; D uncertain. Germline CDR1 is SGHTA and CDR2 is FQGNSA. This CDR3 comprises 16 residues. V was trimmed by 2 bases and J by 0 bases, leaving 8 bases between them. In DNA, the CDR3 is TGTGCCAGCAGCTTAATGAGCAGCTCCTATAATTCACCCCTCCACTTT. Protein: CASSLMSSSYNSPLHF.